Listed below are T cell receptor beta chains from one sample, sequenced in a study of blood T cell repertoires in COVID-19. Using immunoSEQ multiplex PCR, the repertoire was profiled, and TCRdb retains in-frame clones only, with some absent. Of fewer than 300,000 clones in the sample, 75% to 95% are singletons; the top ten hold 0.95% to 1.3%. Sequencing used PBMCs or T cells enriched from blood (not recorded which). These receptors all stem from a woman in her thirties who had recovered from COVID-19. Both conserved end residues are part of each CDR3.

J: TRBJ2-7; V: TRBV29-1; CDR3: CSTRDREINEQYF
J: TRBJ2-2; V: TRBV6-2/TRBV6-3; CDR3: CASSYTILRDTGELFF
J: TRBJ2-1; V: TRBV2; CDR3: CASSEVEREDNEQFF
J: TRBJ2-1; V: TRBV19; CDR3: CASRPLAGGDNEQFF
J: TRBJ2-6; V: TRBV9; CDR3: CASSELGLADSGANVLTF
J: TRBJ1-1; V: TRBV6-5; CDR3: CASSPSGGETEAFF
J: TRBJ1-2; V: TRBV27; CDR3: CASSLGPGSGGGYTF
J: TRBJ1-5; V: TRBV6-2/TRBV6-3; CDR3: CASSYSMGQSNQPQHF
J: TRBJ2-2; V: TRBV5-8; CDR3: CASSFAAGIRNTGELFF
J: TRBJ2-7; V: TRBV19; CDR3: CAKGGLAGGFFPYEQYF
J: TRBJ1-5; V: TRBV5-5; CDR3: CASSRWDSLNQPQHF
J: TRBJ2-3; V: TRBV5-4; CDR3: CASSFAREDPDTQYF
J: TRBJ1-2; V: TRBV5-4; CDR3: CASSYFANLGVYGYTF
J: TRBJ1-3; V: TRBV30; CDR3: CAWSVTGARSGNTIYF
J: TRBJ2-1; V: TRBV11-2; CDR3: CASSLNSGSMDEQFF
J: TRBJ1-4; V: TRBV19; CDR3: CATRGQTSATNEKLFF
J: TRBJ2-1; V: TRBV29-1; CDR3: CSVGRADPPFF
J: TRBJ2-1; V: TRBV5-1; CDR3: CASNPGGGYNEQFF
J: TRBJ1-5; V: TRBV28; CDR3: CASSFRGQGYNQPQHF
J: TRBJ2-1; V: TRBV30; CDR3: CAWSVNSRTGGVEQFF
J: TRBJ1-1; V: TRBV5-1; CDR3: CASSLEGVMNTEAFF
J: TRBJ1-1; V: TRBV28; CDR3: CASSSPGGNTEAFF
J: TRBJ1-2; V: TRBV28; CDR3: CASSLGSLGGVDGYTF
J: TRBJ2-1; V: TRBV28; CDR3: CASSFPVAAGGEQFF
J: TRBJ1-3; V: TRBV4-1; CDR3: CASSQDPRVRGNTIYF
J: TRBJ2-1; V: TRBV7-2; CDR3: CASSSATGSSYNEQFF
J: TRBJ1-6; V: TRBV30; CDR3: CAWDRELSPLHF
J: TRBJ1-1; V: TRBV9; CDR3: CASSAQRENTEAFF
J: TRBJ2-5; V: TRBV4-3; CDR3: CASSPPRDRVETQYF
J: TRBJ2-1; V: TRBV28; CDR3: CASSPSPAGGVNEQFF
J: TRBJ2-7; V: TRBV19; CDR3: CASSIQGGLEQYF
J: TRBJ1-4; V: TRBV6-5; CDR3: CASSLTGSIEKLFF
J: TRBJ2-2; V: TRBV9; CDR3: CASSSDGVDWSYITGELFF
J: TRBJ2-3; V: TRBV27; CDR3: CASRLGGSTDTQYF
J: TRBJ2-7; V: TRBV11-2; CDR3: CASSFPGGKGMNEQYF
J: TRBJ2-3; V: TRBV6-2/TRBV6-3; CDR3: CASSYSFDRDADTQYF
J: TRBJ2-7; V: TRBV11-2; CDR3: CASRRLALNEQYF
J: TRBJ2-4; V: TRBV7-9; CDR3: CASSFPYSGQIAKNIQYF
J: TRBJ1-5; V: TRBV5-1; CDR3: CASSPDPLGRGNQPQHF
J: TRBJ2-1; V: TRBV10-3; CDR3: CAISERQGVAVGEQFF
J: TRBJ2-5; V: TRBV19; CDR3: CASSRRLAGETQYF
J: TRBJ2-1; V: TRBV6-5; CDR3: CASSLPGLGLNEQFF
J: TRBJ2-1; V: TRBV7-8; CDR3: CASSLGTSPRNEQFF
J: TRBJ2-1; V: TRBV4-2; CDR3: CASSQDLTSANEQFF
J: TRBJ1-4; V: TRBV7-9; CDR3: CASTRTPNEKLFF
J: TRBJ2-3; V: TRBV11-3; CDR3: CASSLSRDSRSSTDTQYF
J: TRBJ2-2; V: TRBV19; CDR3: CASSFGGRTGELFF
J: TRBJ2-1; V: TRBV2; CDR3: CASSRLGQGNNEQFF
J: TRBJ1-1; V: TRBV7-8; CDR3: CASSFFSGGTEAFF
J: TRBJ2-2; V: TRBV3-1/TRBV3-2; CDR3: CASSQGSGTNTGELFF
J: TRBJ1-1; V: TRBV5-6; CDR3: CASSRGIEAFF
J: TRBJ1-3; V: TRBV30; CDR3: CAWSASSGNTIYF
J: TRBJ1-1; V: TRBV4-3; CDR3: CASSQEPQGANTEAFF
J: TRBJ2-3; V: TRBV28; CDR3: CASLGSGISTDTQYF
J: TRBJ1-2; V: TRBV9; CDR3: CASSSQGAANYGYTF
J: TRBJ1-1; V: TRBV7-2; CDR3: CASSLAGSGTEAFF
J: TRBJ2-2; V: TRBV9; CDR3: CASSVGSGDILGELFF
J: TRBJ2-7; V: TRBV24-1; CDR3: CATRAGGPNGDEQYF
J: TRBJ2-1; V: TRBV20-1; CDR3: CSASTGEYEQFF